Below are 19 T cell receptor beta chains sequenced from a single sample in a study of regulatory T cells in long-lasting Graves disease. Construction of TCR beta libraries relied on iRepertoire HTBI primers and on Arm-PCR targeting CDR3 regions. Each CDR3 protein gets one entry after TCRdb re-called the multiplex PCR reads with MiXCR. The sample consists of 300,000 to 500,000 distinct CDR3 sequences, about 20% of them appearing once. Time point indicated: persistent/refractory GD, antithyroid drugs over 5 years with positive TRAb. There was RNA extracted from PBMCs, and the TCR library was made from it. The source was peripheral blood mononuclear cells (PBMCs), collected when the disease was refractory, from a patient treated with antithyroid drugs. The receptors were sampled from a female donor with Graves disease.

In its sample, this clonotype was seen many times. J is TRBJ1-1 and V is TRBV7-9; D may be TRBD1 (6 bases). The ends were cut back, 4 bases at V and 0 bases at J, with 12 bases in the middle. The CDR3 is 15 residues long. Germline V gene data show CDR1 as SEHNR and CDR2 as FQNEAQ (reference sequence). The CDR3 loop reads CASSSYTGLNTEAFF. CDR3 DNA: TGTGCCAGCAGCTCTTACACAGGGCTGAACACTGAAGCTTTCTTT.

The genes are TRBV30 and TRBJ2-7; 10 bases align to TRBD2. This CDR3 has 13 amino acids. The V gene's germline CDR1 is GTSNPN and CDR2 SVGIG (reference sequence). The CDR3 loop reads CAITLAGAGEQYF. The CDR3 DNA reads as TGTGCTATCACCCTAGCGGGAGCAGGCGAGCAGTACTTC.

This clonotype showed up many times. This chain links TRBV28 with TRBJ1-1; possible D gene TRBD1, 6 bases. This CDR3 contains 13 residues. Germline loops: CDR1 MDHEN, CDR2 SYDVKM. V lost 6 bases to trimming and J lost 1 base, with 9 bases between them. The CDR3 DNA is TGTGCCAGCAGGGCAGGGGCGAACACTGAAGCTTTCTTT. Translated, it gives CASRAGANTEAFF.

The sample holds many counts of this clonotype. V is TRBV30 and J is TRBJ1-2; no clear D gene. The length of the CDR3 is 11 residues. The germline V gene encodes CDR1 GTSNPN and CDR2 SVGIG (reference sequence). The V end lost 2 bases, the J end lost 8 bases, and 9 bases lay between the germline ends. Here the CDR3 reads CAWSLPGGYTF. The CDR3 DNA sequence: TGTGCCTGGAGTCTCCCGGGAGGCTACACCTTC.

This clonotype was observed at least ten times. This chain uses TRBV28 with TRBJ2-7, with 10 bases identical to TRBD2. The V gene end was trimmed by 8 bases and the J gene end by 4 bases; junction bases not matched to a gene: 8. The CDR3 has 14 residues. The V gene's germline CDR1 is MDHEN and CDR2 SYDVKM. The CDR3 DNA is TGTGCCAGCGGCTCAGCGGGAGGGCCTTACGAGCAGTACTTC. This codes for CASGSAGGPYEQYF.

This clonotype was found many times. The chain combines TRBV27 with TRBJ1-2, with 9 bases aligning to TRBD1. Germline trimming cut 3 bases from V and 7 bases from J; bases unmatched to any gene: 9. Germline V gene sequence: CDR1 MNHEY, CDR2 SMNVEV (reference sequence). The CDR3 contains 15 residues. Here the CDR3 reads CASSFVTGGDFGYTF. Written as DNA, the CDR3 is TGTGCCAGCAGTTTCGTAACAGGGGGCGACTTTGGCTACACCTTC.

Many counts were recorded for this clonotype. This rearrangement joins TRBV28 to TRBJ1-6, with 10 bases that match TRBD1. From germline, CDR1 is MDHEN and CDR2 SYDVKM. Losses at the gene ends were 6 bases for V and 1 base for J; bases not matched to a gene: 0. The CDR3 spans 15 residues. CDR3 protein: CASRGQGSYNSPLHF. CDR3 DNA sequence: TGTGCCAGCAGGGGACAGGGGTCCTATAATTCACCCCTCCACTTT.

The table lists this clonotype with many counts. CDR3 sequence (DNA): TGTGCCAGCAGTTACGTCGTCGGCCAAGGGACTAGTCGGGAGACCCAGTACTTC. This codes for CASSYVVGQGTSRETQYF. The chain combines TRBV6-5 with TRBJ2-5, with 8 bases fitting TRBD2. CDR3 length equals 18 residues. Per germline, CDR1 MNHEY and CDR2 SVGAGI. Germline trimming cut 2 bases from V and 5 bases from J; bases unmatched to any gene: 16.

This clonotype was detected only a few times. CDR3 sequence: CASSPRLSKEAWNYGYTF. As DNA, the CDR3 is TGTGCCAGCAGCCCCCGTCTCTCTAAGGAAGCCTGGAACTATGGCTACACCTTC. This sequence joins TRBV14 and TRBJ1-2; no firm D call. Germline V gene data show CDR1 as SGHDN and CDR2 as FVKESK. The V end lost 4 bases, the J end lost 2 bases, and 23 bases lay between the germline ends. The CDR3 runs 18 residues. Together with reference TRBV14 and TRBJ1-2, the CDR3 gives the full variable domain: EAGVTQFPSHSVIEKGQTVTLRCDPISGHDNLYWYRRVMGKEIKFLLHFVKESKQDESGMPNNRFLAERTGGTYSTLKVQPAELEDSGVYFCASSPRLSKEAWNYGYTFGSGTRLTVV.

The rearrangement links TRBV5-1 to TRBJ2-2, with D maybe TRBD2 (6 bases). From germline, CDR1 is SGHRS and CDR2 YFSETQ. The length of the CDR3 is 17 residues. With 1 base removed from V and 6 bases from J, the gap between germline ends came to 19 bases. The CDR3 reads CASSLIADTPYAGELFF. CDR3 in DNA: TGCGCCAGCAGCTTGATAGCGGACACGCCATACGCCGGGGAGCTGTTTTTT.

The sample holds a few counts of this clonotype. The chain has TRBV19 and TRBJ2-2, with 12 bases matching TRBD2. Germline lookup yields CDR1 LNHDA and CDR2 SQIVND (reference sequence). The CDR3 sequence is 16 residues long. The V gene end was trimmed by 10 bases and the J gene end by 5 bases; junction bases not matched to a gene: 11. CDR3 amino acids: CATQPTSGRVTGELFF. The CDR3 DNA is TGTGCCACCCAACCGACTAGCGGGAGAGTAACCGGGGAGCTGTTTTTT.

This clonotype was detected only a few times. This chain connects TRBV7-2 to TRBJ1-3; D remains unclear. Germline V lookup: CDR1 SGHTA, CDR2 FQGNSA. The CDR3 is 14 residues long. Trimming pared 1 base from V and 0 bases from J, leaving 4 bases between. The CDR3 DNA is TGTGCCAGCAGCTTAGTCCCCTCTGGAAACACCATATATTTT. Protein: CASSLVPSGNTIYF.

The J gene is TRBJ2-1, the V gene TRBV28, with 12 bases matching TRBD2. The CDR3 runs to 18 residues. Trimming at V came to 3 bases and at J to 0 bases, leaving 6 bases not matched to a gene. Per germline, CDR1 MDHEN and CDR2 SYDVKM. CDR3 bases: TGTGCCAGCAGTTTCCCGTCGACTAGCGGGAGCTCCTACAATGAGCAGTTCTTC. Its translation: CASSFPSTSGSSYNEQFF.

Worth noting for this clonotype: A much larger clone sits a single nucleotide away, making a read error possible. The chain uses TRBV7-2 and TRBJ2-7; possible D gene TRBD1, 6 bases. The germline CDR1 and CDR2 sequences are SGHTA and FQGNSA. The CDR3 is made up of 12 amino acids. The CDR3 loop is CASSMGAPRIDF. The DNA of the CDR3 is TGTGCCAGCAGCATGGGGGCACCGAGAATCGACTTC.

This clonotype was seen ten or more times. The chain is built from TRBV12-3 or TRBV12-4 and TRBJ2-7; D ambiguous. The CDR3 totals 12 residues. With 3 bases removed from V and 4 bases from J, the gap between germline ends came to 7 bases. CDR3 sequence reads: CASSFLPYEQYF. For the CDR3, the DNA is TGTGCCAGCAGTTTCTTGCCGTACGAGCAGTACTTC.

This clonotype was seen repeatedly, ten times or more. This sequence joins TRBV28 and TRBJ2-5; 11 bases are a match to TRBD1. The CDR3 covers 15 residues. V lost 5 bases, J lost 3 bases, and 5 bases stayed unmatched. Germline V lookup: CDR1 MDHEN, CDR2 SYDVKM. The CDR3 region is CASSPPGQGEETQYF. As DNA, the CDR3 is TGTGCCAGCAGTCCTCCGGGACAGGGGGAAGAGACCCAGTACTTC.

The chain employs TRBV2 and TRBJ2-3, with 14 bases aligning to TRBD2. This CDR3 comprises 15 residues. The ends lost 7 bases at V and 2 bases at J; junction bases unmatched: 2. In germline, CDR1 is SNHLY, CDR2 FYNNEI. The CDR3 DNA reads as TGTGCCAGCAAGGGACTAGCGGGAGACACAGATACGCAGTATTTT. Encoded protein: CASKGLAGDTDTQYF.

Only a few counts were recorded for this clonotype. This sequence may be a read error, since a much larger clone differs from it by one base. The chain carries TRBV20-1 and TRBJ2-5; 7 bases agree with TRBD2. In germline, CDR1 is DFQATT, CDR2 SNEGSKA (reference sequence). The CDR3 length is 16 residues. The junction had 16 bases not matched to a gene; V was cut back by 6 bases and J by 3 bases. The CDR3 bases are TGCAGTGCGGGGGGAGGGGAATCGATAAGAGAAGAGACCCAGTACTTC. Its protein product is CSAGGGESIREETQYF.

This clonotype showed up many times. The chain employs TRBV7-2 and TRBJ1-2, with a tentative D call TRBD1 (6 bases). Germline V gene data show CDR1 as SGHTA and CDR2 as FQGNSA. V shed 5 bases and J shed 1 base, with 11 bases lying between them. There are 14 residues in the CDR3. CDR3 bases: TGTGCCAGCAGCGTAACAGGGTTTAACTATGGCTACACCTTC. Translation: CASSVTGFNYGYTF.